This TCR beta chain was recovered during a study of identical twins. A single record per CDR3 protein comes from TCRdb applying MiXCR to the 5' RACE reads. The repertoire holds 570,000 or so distinct CDR3 sequences, nearly 10% seen once, with more than 2.5% in the top ten. V was shortened by 1 base and J by 2 bases, with 8 bases between the two germline ends. The length of the CDR3 is 14 residues. Germline values: CDR1 MGHRA, CDR2 YSYEKL. The sample holds a few counts of this clonotype. Another study also made use of these data, one on yellow fever vaccine responses in identical twins.

This receptor was obtained from a woman aged 18-30 years in good health. The sequencing input was PBMCs. The chain carries TRBV4-1 and TRBJ2-5; the D gene is possibly TRBD1 (5 bases). The CDR3 region has the DNA TGCGCCAGCAGCCAAGGGGGCCGGCAAGAGACCCAGTACTTC. It encodes CASSQGGRQETQYF.